Following are 21 T cell receptor beta chains from one sample sequenced in a study of T cell responses to AZD1222 COVID-19 vaccine. Produced via immunoSEQ multiplex PCR; TCRdb's table is partial and in-frame only. The repertoire holds approximately 160,000 clones, with approximately 88% as singletons. This material consisted of peripheral blood, taken on day 0 of AZD1222 vaccination. These receptors all come from an adult in good health.

This clone was picked up one time. This chain joins TRBV28 and TRBJ2-1; D gene uncertain. This CDR3 comprises 16 residues. Germline CDR1 and CDR2: MDHEN and SYDVKM. V was trimmed by 5 bases and J by 4 bases, leaving 18 bases between them. The CDR3 loop reads CASSQPFAPSYNEQFF. The CDR3, as DNA: TGTGCCAGCAGTCAGCCGTTCGCGCCATCTTACAATGAGCAGTTCTTC.

A single count supports this clone. The chain joins TRBV6-5 to TRBJ1-2, with TRBD1 matching over 8 bases. This CDR3 spans 16 amino acids. Germline CDR1 MNHEY, CDR2 SVGAGI. V lost 4 bases to trimming and J lost 5 bases; unmatched junction nucleotides: 12. The CDR3, as DNA: TGTGCCAGCAGTTCGACCCCGGGACAGGTGACTTATGGCTACACCTTC. As protein: CASSSTPGQVTYGYTF.

J is TRBJ1-5 and V is TRBV19; 8 bases agree with TRBD1. Trimming took 6 bases from V and 4 from J; bases not matched to a gene: 8. Germline assignment: CDR1 LNHDA and CDR2 SQIVND (reference sequence). The CDR3 spans 15 residues. This chain's CDR3 is CASRWGQVENQPQHF. The DNA for the CDR3 is TGTGCCAGTAGGTGGGGACAGGTAGAAAATCAGCCCCAGCATTTT. Using reference TRBV19 and TRBJ1-5 for the parts outside the CDR3, the full variable domain is DGGITQSPKYLFRKEGQNVTLSCEQNLNHDAMYWYRQDPGQGLRLIYYSQIVNDFQKGDIAEGYSVSREKKESFPLTVTSAQKNPTAFYLCASRWGQVENQPQHFGDGTRLSIL.

The V gene is TRBV5-4, the J gene TRBJ1-6; D gene unclear. V lost 2 bases, J lost 10 bases, and 7 bases lay in between. The CDR3 runs 12 residues. From germline, CDR1 is SGHNT and CDR2 YYREEE (reference sequence). Written as DNA, the CDR3 is TGTGCCAGCAGCTTTGCCGGATCACCCCTCCACTTT. Protein sequence: CASSFAGSPLHF.

J is TRBJ2-7 and V is TRBV7-2, with D tentatively TRBD1 (5 bases). The length of the CDR3 is 14 residues. Germline V gives CDR1 SGHTA, CDR2 FQGNSA. The germline V and J ends were trimmed by 5 bases and 2 bases, with 13 bases remaining between them. The CDR3 nucleotides are TGTGCCAGCAGCCTATGGACAAGCCCCTACGAGCAGTACTTC. It yields the protein CASSLWTSPYEQYF.

The chain combines TRBV9 with TRBJ1-5, with D hard to call. V lost 4 bases and J 0 bases, leaving 26 bases between the germline ends. The germline gives CDR1 SGDLS, CDR2 YYNGEE. The CDR3 totals 20 residues. CDR3 amino acids: CASSSLRDGEWGYSNQPQHF. The CDR3 DNA reads TGTGCCAGCAGCTCTCTCCGGGATGGGGAATGGGGATATAGCAATCAGCCCCAGCATTTT. Full variable domain (missing parts from reference TRBV9 and TRBJ1-5): DSGVTQTPKHLITATGQRVTLRCSPRSGDLSVYWYQQSLDQGLQFLIQYYNGEERAKGNILERFSAQQFPDLHSELNLSSLELGDSALYFCASSSLRDGEWGYSNQPQHFGDGTRLSIL.

The chain employs TRBV11-2 and TRBJ1-4; tentatively, D is TRBD1 (6 bases). Germline loops: CDR1 SGHAT, CDR2 FQNNGV. This CDR3 is 16 amino acids long. Between the trimmed V and J ends, which lost 3 bases and 8 bases, there was a span of 19 bases. CDR3 DNA: TGTGCCAGCAGCTTGGACTGGAGGGGGGGACGCGAAAAACTGTTTTTT. It is translated as CASSLDWRGGREKLFF.

The CDR3 protein is CAIKGGSYEQYF. CDR3 DNA sequence: TGTGCCATCAAAGGGGGCTCCTACGAGCAGTACTTC. The J gene is TRBJ2-7, the V gene TRBV10-3; TRBD1 is a possible D gene (6 bases). The CDR3 covers 12 residues. The germline V and J ends were trimmed by 7 bases and 0 bases, with 7 bases remaining between them. CDR1 ENHRY and CDR2 SYGVKD come from the germline V gene.

The J gene is TRBJ1-3, the V gene TRBV5-4; no reliable D call. Looked up from germline, CDR1 is SGHNT and CDR2 is YYREEE (reference sequence). The CDR3 is 15 residues long. Trimming took off 4 bases at V and 0 bases at J, with 11 bases between the two ends. CDR3 in DNA: TGTGCCAGCAGCGAGAGACACAGCTCTGGAAACACCATATATTTT. Protein product: CASSERHSSGNTIYF.

The rearrangement links TRBV13 to TRBJ1-1; no clear D. V was pared by 3 bases and J by 0 bases, with 8 bases between. This CDR3 region has 14 residues. Germline-derived CDR1 and CDR2 are PRHDT and FYEKMQ (reference sequence). CDR3 in amino acids: CASSFRSLNTEAFF. CDR3 DNA: TGTGCCAGCAGCTTCCGATCATTGAACACTGAAGCTTTCTTT.

The gene calls are TRBV4-2 and TRBJ2-1; 9 bases agree with TRBD2. This CDR3 has 13 residues. Germline V lookup: CDR1 LGHNA, CDR2 YNFKEQ. The V segment lost 4 bases and the J segment 8 bases; nucleotides outside the gene matches: 3. The CDR3 spells CASSLSGSDEQFF. CDR3 in DNA: TGTGCCAGCAGCCTTAGCGGGAGCGATGAGCAGTTCTTC.

V is TRBV3-1 (or the pseudogene TRBV3-2) and J is TRBJ2-1; 7 bases agree with TRBD2. V gave up 4 bases and J gave up 15 bases; unmatched junction bases: 9. The CDR3 is 12 residues long. The germline V gene has CDR1 LGHDT and CDR2 YNNKEL (reference sequence). The CDR3 nucleotides are TGTGCCAGCAGCCTCACTAGCGCCCGCCTGTTCTTC. This sequence encodes CASSLTSARLFF.

The chain joins TRBV4-2 to TRBJ1-1; D uncertain. Germline CDR1 reads LGHNA; CDR2 reads YNFKEQ. The CDR3 totals 16 residues. V gave up 1 base and J gave up 7 bases, with 19 bases separating them. The CDR3 DNA sequence: TGTGCCAGCAGCCAAGTGGGCCCGGCACACAAGATTGAAGCTTTCTTT. This sequence encodes CASSQVGPAHKIEAFF.

The V gene is TRBV19, the J gene TRBJ2-7, with a weak D call TRBD1 (6 bases). The CDR3 covers 13 residues. Trimming pared 8 bases from V and 2 bases from J, leaving 13 bases between. Germline V gene sequence: CDR1 LNHDA, CDR2 SQIVND (reference sequence). The CDR3 region is CASAGTSTYEQYF. In DNA form, the CDR3 reads TGTGCCAGTGCCGGGACATCCACCTACGAGCAGTACTTC. Variable domain in full (rest from reference TRBV19 and TRBJ2-7): DGGITQSPKYLFRKEGQNVTLSCEQNLNHDAMYWYRQDPGQGLRLIYYSQIVNDFQKGDIAEGYSVSREKKESFPLTVTSAQKNPTAFYLCASAGTSTYEQYFGPGTRLTVT.

The chain uses TRBV7-2 and TRBJ1-6; no firm D call. Germline V gene data show CDR1 as SGHTA and CDR2 as FQGNSA. V lost 5 bases, J lost 7 bases, and 9 bases lay in between. The CDR3 length is 13 residues. In nucleotides, the CDR3 is TGTGCCAGCAGCCCCACGGGCAATTCACCCCTCCACTTT. As protein: CASSPTGNSPLHF.

The chain carries TRBV6-2 or TRBV6-3 and TRBJ1-4, with a tentative D call TRBD1 (5 bases). Germline loops: CDR1 MNHEY, CDR2 SVGEGT. The CDR3 loop spans 18 amino acids. Deletions cut 3 bases from V and 1 base from J, with 18 bases between. The CDR3 bases are TGTGCCAGCAGTTATAGAGGGGCCTTGGACGGAACTAATGAAAAACTGTTTTTT. It yields the protein CASSYRGALDGTNEKLFF.

The chain carries TRBV4-1 and TRBJ1-2, with TRBD1 matching over 9 bases. J was trimmed by 4 bases and V by 3 bases; bases with no gene match: 18. CDR1 is MGHRA, CDR2 YSYEKL, per germline. This CDR3 comprises 19 residues. The CDR3 region is CASSHTATGGTLEGYGYTF. The CDR3 nucleotides read TGCGCCAGCAGCCATACTGCGACAGGGGGGACATTGGAGGGCTATGGCTACACCTTC.

The V call is TRBV27, the J call TRBJ2-1, with D possibly being TRBD2 (5 bases). Germline V lookup: CDR1 MNHEY, CDR2 SMNVEV (reference sequence). V shed 6 bases and J shed 5 bases, with 26 bases lying between them. This CDR3 contains 18 residues. CDR3: CASSLRLYGNPDDNEQFF. The CDR3 nucleotides read TGTGCCAGCAGCCTAAGGCTGTACGGGAACCCCGACGACAATGAGCAGTTCTTC.

V gene TRBV11-2 combines with J gene TRBJ2-2, with 10 bases lining up with TRBD1. The V gene end was trimmed by 5 bases and the J gene end by 7 bases; junction bases not matched to a gene: 10. The CDR3 consists of 16 residues. Germline-derived CDR1 and CDR2 are SGHAT and FQNNGV. For the CDR3, the DNA is TGTGCCAGCAGCCTCCGGGGGACAGGGGTTATCGGGGAGCTGTTTTTT. As protein: CASSLRGTGVIGELFF.

The chain uses TRBV3-1 (or the pseudogene TRBV3-2) and TRBJ1-5; no definite D call. There are 12 residues in the CDR3. The V gene lost 1 base and the J gene lost 9 bases, with 7 bases spanning the gap. Germline V gives CDR1 LGHDT, CDR2 YNNKEL (reference sequence). CDR3 sequence (DNA): TGTGCCAGCAGCCAAGGGGCGGGGCCCCAGCATTTT. This encodes CASSQGAGPQHF.

The V and J genes are TRBV28 and TRBJ2-7; D may be TRBD1 or TRBD2 (6 bases each). V shed 6 bases and J shed 4 bases, with 16 bases lying between them. CDR3 length: 14 residues. CDR1 is MDHEN, CDR2 SYDVKM, per germline. In DNA form, the CDR3 reads TGTGCCAGCAGACCACTAGGGGGGCTATACGAGCAGTACTTC. It encodes CASRPLGGLYEQYF.